This paragraph reports one T cell receptor (beta chain). It lacks a known antigen. The CDR3, cysteine through phenylalanine, is 16 amino acids long. No DNA appears here. Sequences MDHEN (CDR1) and SYDVKM (CDR2) are obtained from the germline V gene. The sample comes from a study of CXCR3-negative and CXCR3-positive naive CD8 T cells (dated by TCRdb to about 2019). Background for the entire study: In total, about 135 million TRB reads were obtained, or roughly 1.5 +/- 0.3 million reads per library. The diversity and physicochemical repertoire analyses included more than ten donors pooled from two independent experiments. The TRBV-TRBJ cluster analysis covered naive subsets from 5 donors and memory cells from 3 donors. Results and caveats for the whole study, not just this receptor: Because surface CD5, which is linked to self-reactivity in mice, was comparable between the naive subsets, TCR interaction strength was also inferred from the physicochemical properties of TRB CDR3s. Similar TRBV-TRBJ usage was shown by naive CXCR3-negative and CXCR3-positive cells from the same donor, whereas distinct patterns were shown by memory cells. Repertoire diversity was comparably high in both naive subsets but much lower in memory CD8+ T cells. Freshly isolated PBMCs were used for most assays because CXCR3 expression partially decreased after cryopreservation. Compared with CXCR3-negative naive cells, CXCR3-positive naive cells had TRB CDR3s with higher hydrophobicity (lower Kidera factor 4), lower energy, and higher strength and volume indices.

These reads were obtained on a NextSeq 550. The Human TCR Profiling Kit (MiLaboratory) was used to prepare UMI-labeled 5' RACE TRB cDNA libraries. The full amount of extracted RNA was used for cDNA synthesis, and the full amount of resulting cDNA was used for PCR amplification. The libraries were made side by side, with each library going through the same number of PCR cycles. Per the original workflow: MIGEC and MiXCR extracted about 50,000 +/- 10,000 unique UMI-labeled TRB cDNA molecules per library, requiring at least two reads per UMI. Each library averaged 40,000 +/- 10,000 functional in-frame TRB CDR3 nucleotide clonotypes without stop codons. After downsampling to 5000 UMI-labeled TRB molecules per sample, diversity metrics such as normalized Shannon-Wiener and Chao1 were calculated in VDJtools. VDJtools computed clonotype-size-weighted physicochemical properties of the central five CDR3 residues: interaction energy, strength, volume and Kidera factor 4. Through TCRdb reprocessing, the reads give one entry per CDR3 protein sequence; DNA is omitted. The V and J calls come from TCRdb's annotation, not from the publication. The table kept for this sample lists 100,000 or so distinct CDR3 sequences. The ten biggest clones cover 0.35% to 0.4% of the sample.

For every CD8+ T cell subset, approximately 300,000 cells were flow-sorted straight into RLT lysis buffer, and each subset was sorted in triplicate. To exclude memory contaminants, naive CD8+ T cells were stringently defined as CD45RO-CCR7+CD27+CD95-. Peripheral blood mononuclear cells were isolated from buffy coats using standard density gradient centrifugation. A FACSAria III was used to flow-sort naive CXCR3-negative and CXCR3-positive CD8+ T cells. Total RNA was extracted from sorted cells with an RNeasy Mini Kit. The sequence came from a human donor in good health. Some clones in this sample may be carry-over from other donors' samples. The chain was built from TRBV28 and TRBJ2-2. Sample: naive CXCR3+ CD8+ T cells from blood. The meaning of the sample's cell subset or site label: CD45RO-CCR7+CD27+CD95- naive CD8+ T cells expressing CXCR3 (TNR3+). The CDR3 reads CASSQPRVLNTGELFF.